These T cell receptor beta chains were read from a single sample in a study of CD8 T cells in ankylosing spondylitis. Via MiXCR, TCRdb re-called the 5' RACE reads, giving one row per CDR3 protein. This table holds about 210,000 distinct CDR3 sequences, approximately 8% found once. The sequenced sample was blood, either unsorted or a sorted T cell fraction (not recorded which). These receptors all stem from a female donor with ankylosing spondylitis or in good health (not recorded which). Each CDR3 is given with its conserved first and last residue. The D gene is left open where the match is weak. Some rows have no size entry. The others give once, few or many, or a class for an expanded clone.

d_gene	abundance	v_gene	j_gene	CDR3nt	CDR3aa
NA	many	TRBV13	TRBJ2-7	TGTGCCAGCAGCCCCCCTATGAGTTCCCACGAGCAGTACTTC	CASSPPMSSHEQYF
TRBD2	many	TRBV20-1	TRBJ2-5	TGCAGTGCTAGACTAGCGGGAAACGTTGAGACCCAGTACTTC	CSARLAGNVETQYF
TRBD1	many	TRBV20-1	TRBJ1-5	TGCAGTGCTAGAGACAGGGGGCCGACCGGGCCCCAGCATTTT	CSARDRGPTGPQHF
TRBD2	NA	TRBV20-1	TRBJ2-7	TGCAGTGCCACCGCCTGGACTAGCGGGACCTTCTACGAGCAGTACTTC	CSATAWTSGTFYEQYF
NA	many	TRBV29-1	TRBJ2-5	TGCAGCGTTCCTGAACAGGACGGATGGACCCAGTACTTC	CSVPEQDGWTQYF
NA	many	TRBV11-2	TRBJ2-5	TGTGCCAGCAGCCCTGACGGAAGAGAGACCCAGTACTTC	CASSPDGRETQYF
NA	many	TRBV24-1	TRBJ1-5	TGTGCCACCAGAGGGGGGCCCGGGCAGCCCCAGCATTTT	CATRGGPGQPQHF
NA	many	TRBV29-1	TRBJ1-1	TGCAGCTTCGTGGACGGGAACACTGAAGCTTTCTTT	CSFVDGNTEAFF
TRBD2	many	TRBV12-3/TRBV12-4	TRBJ2-1	TGTGCCAGCAGTTTCTCGGGAGGAGGGCGCAATGAGCAGTTCTTC	CASSFSGGGRNEQFF
TRBD2	many	TRBV20-1	TRBJ2-5	TGCAGTGCTAGTAAGTCTAGCGGGACGATACAAGAGACCCAGTACTTC	CSASKSSGTIQETQYF
TRBD2	many	TRBV9	TRBJ2-1	TGTGCCAGCAGCCCTAGCGGGAGGGATGAGCAGTTCTTC	CASSPSGRDEQFF
TRBD1	many	TRBV11-2	TRBJ2-5	TGTGCCAGCAGCCGCCGGACAGGGGGTTCGGAGACCCAGTACTTC	CASSRRTGGSETQYF
NA	many	TRBV5-5	TRBJ2-3	TGTGCCAGCAGCCCAGGAGGAGGCCTTTTAGTGGATACGCAGTATTTT	CASSPGGGLLVDTQYF
NA	many	TRBV20-1	TRBJ2-3	TGCAGTGCTGGACCGATGGCCACAGATACGCAGTATTTT	CSAGPMATDTQYF
NA	many	TRBV3-1	TRBJ2-6	TGTGCCAGCAGCCAAGATTGGGCTGGGGCCAACGTCCTGACTTTC	CASSQDWAGANVLTF
TRBD2	few	TRBV7-9	TRBJ2-1	TGTGCCAGCAGCGGGAGCGGGAGGGCCACCCATGAGCAGTTCTTC	CASSGSGRATHEQFF
NA	many	TRBV7-2	TRBJ2-7	TGTGCCAGCAGCTTAACGGGACCCGTTGGTTACGAGCAGTACTTC	CASSLTGPVGYEQYF
TRBD1	NA	TRBV7-9	TRBJ2-5	TGTGCCAGCAGCTGGACAGGGGGAAAAGAGACCCAGTACTTC	CASSWTGGKETQYF
NA	many	TRBV7-2	TRBJ2-7	TGTGCCAGCAGCTCCAGGACTAACTCCTACGAGCAGTACTTC	CASSSRTNSYEQYF
NA	many	TRBV6-1	TRBJ2-1	TGTGCCAGCAGGCGGAGGGGGCAAACAACCCACAATGAGCAGTTCTTC	CASRRRGQTTHNEQFF
NA	many	TRBV5-5	TRBJ1-2	TGTGCCAGCAGCTCCGGGACTGACCTCTGGGGCTACACCTTC	CASSSGTDLWGYTF
NA	NA	TRBV12-3/TRBV12-4	TRBJ2-7	TGTGCCAGCAGTTTAGCGCGGGGCGGGATCGTGGACTTC	CASSLARGGIVDF
TRBD2	many	TRBV6-2/TRBV6-3	TRBJ2-3	TGTGCCAGCAGGATTAGCGGGAGTCCAGATACGCAGTATTTT	CASRISGSPDTQYF
NA	few	TRBV30	TRBJ1-1	TGTGCCTGGAGTCTGCGAGGAACTGAAGCTTTCTTT	CAWSLRGTEAFF
NA	many	TRBV10-1	TRBJ2-6	TGCGCCAGCAGTGGGGGGAATGGGGCCAACGTCCTGACTTTC	CASSGGNGANVLTF
NA	many	TRBV7-3	TRBJ2-1	TGTGCCAGCAGCTTAGTTGGACGGAGCTCCTACAATGAGCAGTTCTTC	CASSLVGRSSYNEQFF
NA	many	TRBV7-2	TRBJ2-1	TGTGCCAGCAGCTTAAACGGGGGTATAGACAATGAGCAGTTCTTC	CASSLNGGIDNEQFF
TRBD2	many	TRBV19	TRBJ2-3	TGTGCCAGTAGTACTACGGACCAGCGGGAGGGCTCGGATACGCAGTATTTT	CASSTTDQREGSDTQYF
TRBD2	many	TRBV20-1	TRBJ2-7	TGCAGTGCTAGAGGGTCGGGACTAGCGGGATACTACGAGCAGTACTTC	CSARGSGLAGYYEQYF
NA	many	TRBV5-1	TRBJ1-5	TGCGCCAGCAAAGAGGGGACGGGCAATCAGCCCCAGCATTTT	CASKEGTGNQPQHF
NA	many	TRBV6-1	TRBJ1-2	TGTGCCAGCACCTCCCTAAGCGAGTTCCTCTATGGCTACACCTTC	CASTSLSEFLYGYTF
NA	many	TRBV20-1	TRBJ2-5	TGCAGTGCTGTCCCGATACAAGAGACCCAGTACTTC	CSAVPIQETQYF
TRBD1	many	TRBV5-1	TRBJ1-3	TGCGCCAGCAGCTGGGGACAGACCGGCGGCTCTGGAAACACCATATATTTT	CASSWGQTGGSGNTIYF
TRBD2	many	TRBV20-1	TRBJ2-1	TGCAGTGCCTTAGACCCCGTTAGCGGGAGAGCGAATGAGCAGTTCTTC	CSALDPVSGRANEQFF
TRBD2	few	TRBV3-1	TRBJ2-1	TGTGCCAGCAGCCAACTAGCGGGAGGGCTGGGGCAGTTCTTC	CASSQLAGGLGQFF
TRBD2	many	TRBV20-1	TRBJ2-7	TGCAGTGCTACTAGCGGGAGGGGAGCCCTCGAGCAGTACTTC	CSATSGRGALEQYF
TRBD1	few	TRBV11-1	TRBJ2-7	TGTGCCAGCAGCTTTTATACCGGGACAGGGGGTCGGAGATTCTACGAGCAGTACTTC	CASSFYTGTGGRRFYEQYF
TRBD1	many	TRBV5-1	TRBJ1-1	TGCGCCAGCAGCCCTACAGGGGTGAGTAGCGGAACTGAAGCTTTCTTT	CASSPTGVSSGTEAFF
TRBD1	many	TRBV3-1	TRBJ2-7	TGTGCCAGCAGCCAAGTTTTGGGACAGGCCTACGAGCAGTACTTC	CASSQVLGQAYEQYF
TRBD2	NA	TRBV20-1	TRBJ2-3	TGCAGTGCCCTTAGCGGGAGGGAAACAGATGCGCAGTATTTT	CSALSGRETDAQYF
NA	few	TRBV6-2/TRBV6-3	TRBJ2-7	TGTGCCAGCACCTATCGGGGGCAGGTCAACTACGAGCAGTACTTC	CASTYRGQVNYEQYF
NA	many	TRBV14	TRBJ1-1	TGTGCCAGCAGCCTGCGTGGTCAGACCTTTAACACTGAAGCTTTCTTT	CASSLRGQTFNTEAFF
NA	many	TRBV10-3	TRBJ1-1	TGTGCCATCAGTGAGAACGTGTTCACTGAAGCTTTCTTT	CAISENVFTEAFF